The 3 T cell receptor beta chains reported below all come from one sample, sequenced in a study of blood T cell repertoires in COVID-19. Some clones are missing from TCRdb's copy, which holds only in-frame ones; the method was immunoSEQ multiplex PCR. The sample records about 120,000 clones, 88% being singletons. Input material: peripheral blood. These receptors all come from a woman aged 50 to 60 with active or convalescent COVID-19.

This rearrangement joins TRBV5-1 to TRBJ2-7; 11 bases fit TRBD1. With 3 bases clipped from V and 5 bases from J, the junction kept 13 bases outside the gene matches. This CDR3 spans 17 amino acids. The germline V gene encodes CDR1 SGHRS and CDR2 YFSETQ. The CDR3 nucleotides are TGCGCCAGCAGCTCGAGGGCTATAGGACAGGGGGCCGACGAGCAGTACTTC. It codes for CASSSRAIGQGADEQYF.

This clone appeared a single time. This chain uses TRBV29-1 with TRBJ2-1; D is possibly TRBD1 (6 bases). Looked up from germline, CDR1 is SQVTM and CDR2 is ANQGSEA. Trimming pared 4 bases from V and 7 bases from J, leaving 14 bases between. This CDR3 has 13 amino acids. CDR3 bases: TGCAGCGTTGGTTCAGGGGCCCTTAATGAGCAGTTCTTC. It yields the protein CSVGSGALNEQFF.

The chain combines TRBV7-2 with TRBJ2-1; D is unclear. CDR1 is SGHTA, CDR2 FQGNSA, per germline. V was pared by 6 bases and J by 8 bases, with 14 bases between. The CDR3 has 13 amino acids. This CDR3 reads CASSTYNNDEQFF. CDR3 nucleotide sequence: TGTGCCAGCAGTACTTATAATAACGATGAGCAGTTCTTC. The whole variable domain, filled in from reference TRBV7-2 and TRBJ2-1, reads GAGVSQSPSNKVTEKGKDVELRCDPISGHTALYWYRQSLGQGLEFLIYFQGNSAPDKSGLPSDRFSAERTGGSVSTLTIQRTQQEDSAVYLCASSTYNNDEQFFGPGTRLTVL.